These T cell receptor beta chains were read from a single sample in a study of radiotherapy plus CTLA-4 blockade in lung cancer. The repertoire was sequenced with immunoSEQ multiplex PCR; TCRdb's copy has only in-frame clones and lacks some. The repertoire has more than 80,000 clones, about 85% of them found once; the top ten carry approximately 2.5%. The sample was peripheral blood, taken from a patient treated with radiotherapy plus ipilimumab. These receptors came from a human donor with non-small cell lung cancer that progressed on radiotherapy plus ipilimumab. Some clones in this sample may be carry-over from other donors' samples. The CDR3 runs from the conserved cysteine through the conserved F or W. Fields, in order: J gene, D gene, clone size, V gene, CDR3 DNA, CDR3 protein. The D gene is left open where the match is weak. Not every row has a clone size; where given, it reads once, few, many or a size class.

J: TRBJ2-3; D: TRBD2; size: NA; V: TRBV19; DNA: TGTGCCAGTAGTCCCCAAGCGGGGCCCACAGATACGCAGTATTTT; CDR3: CASSPQAGPTDTQYF
J: TRBJ1-3; D: NA; size: NA; V: TRBV30; DNA: TGTGCCTGGAGTGCCAATGGGAGAAACACCATATATTTT; CDR3: CAWSANGRNTIYF
J: TRBJ2-5; D: NA; size: once; V: TRBV7-7; DNA: TGTGCTAGCAGCTTGGACTTTCAAGAGACCCAGTACTTC; CDR3: CASSLDFQETQYF
J: TRBJ2-7; D: TRBD2; size: NA; V: TRBV2; DNA: TGTGCCAGCAGTGAAACTAGCGGGGGGGTCTACGAGCAGTACTTC; CDR3: CASSETSGGVYEQYF
J: TRBJ1-2; D: NA; size: NA; V: TRBV7-6; DNA: TGTGCCAGCAGCCCCGGGCTCACCTATGGCTACACCTTC; CDR3: CASSPGLTYGYTF
J: TRBJ2-5; D: TRBD1; size: NA; V: TRBV7-2; DNA: TGTGCCAGCAGCTTCATCAGGACAGGGCAGGAGACCCAGTACTTC; CDR3: CASSFIRTGQETQYF
J: TRBJ1-4; D: NA; size: NA; V: TRBV7-9; DNA: TGTGCCAGCACCAGAGGGGCCAATGAAAAACTGTTTTTT; CDR3: CASTRGANEKLFF
J: TRBJ2-7; D: NA; size: once; V: TRBV7-2; DNA: TGTGCCAGCAGCCGCCAGGGCAACTCCTACGAGCAGTACTTC; CDR3: CASSRQGNSYEQYF
J: TRBJ2-1; D: NA; size: NA; V: TRBV7-6; DNA: TGTGCCAGCAGCTTATGGGGTTTTAATGAGCAGTTCTTC; CDR3: CASSLWGFNEQFF
J: TRBJ1-5; D: NA; size: NA; V: TRBV5-8; DNA: TGTGCCAGCAGCCCACGTGGGACTGGCAATCAGCCCCAGCATTTT; CDR3: CASSPRGTGNQPQHF
J: TRBJ1-3; D: NA; size: NA; V: TRBV10-3; DNA: TGTGCCATCAAGGGAGACAGAGATGGAAACACCATATATTTT; CDR3: CAIKGDRDGNTIYF
J: TRBJ1-3; D: NA; size: NA; V: TRBV7-9; DNA: TGTGCCAGCAGCTTTGCCGACATTACTGGAAACACCATATATTTT; CDR3: CASSFADITGNTIYF
J: TRBJ2-7; D: NA; size: NA; V: TRBV6-1; DNA: TGTGCCAGCAGTGACTATCGACAGGCGATTAGCTCCTACGAGCAGTACTTC; CDR3: CASSDYRQAISSYEQYF
J: TRBJ1-1; D: NA; size: NA; V: TRBV4-2; DNA: TGTGCCAGCAGCCAAGATATAGGCATGACAGGGAACACTGAAGCTTTCTTT; CDR3: CASSQDIGMTGNTEAFF
J: TRBJ1-1; D: NA; size: NA; V: TRBV19; DNA: TGTGCCAGTAGGGCGCAGGGGTTGGCTGAAGCTTTCTTT; CDR3: CASRAQGLAEAFF
J: TRBJ1-2; D: NA; size: few; V: TRBV19; DNA: TGTGCCAGTAGTATAGTTCGTGGGGAAAGGAACTATGGCTACACCTTC; CDR3: CASSIVRGERNYGYTF
J: TRBJ1-2; D: NA; size: few; V: TRBV7-2; DNA: TGTGCCAGCAGCTTAGAGGACTATTGGACCCGTGGCTACACCTTC; CDR3: CASSLEDYWTRGYTF
J: TRBJ2-3; D: NA; size: NA; V: TRBV9; DNA: TGTGCCAGCAGTATGGGGGGCACAGATACGCAGTATTTT; CDR3: CASSMGGTDTQYF
J: TRBJ1-1; D: NA; size: NA; V: TRBV7-2; DNA: TGTGCCAGCAGCTTGTTGGGCAGCACTGAAGCTTTCTTT; CDR3: CASSLLGSTEAFF
J: TRBJ2-7; D: NA; size: once; V: TRBV6-5; DNA: TGTGCCAGCAGGTTCACGGCCGGCGCCTACGAGCAGTACTTC; CDR3: CASRFTAGAYEQYF
J: TRBJ1-3; D: TRBD1; size: NA; V: TRBV11-2; DNA: TGTGCCAGCAGCTTAGATCCCCGGGACAGGGAGAACACCATATATTTT; CDR3: CASSLDPRDRENTIYF
J: TRBJ1-2; D: NA; size: NA; V: TRBV5-6; DNA: TGTGCCAGCAGTTCAACCAACCCGTACTATGGCTACACCTTC; CDR3: CASSSTNPYYGYTF
J: TRBJ1-2; D: TRBD1; size: NA; V: TRBV29-1; DNA: TGCAGCGTTGAAGAAGGTAGGGGGCAATTCAGTGGCTACACCTTC; CDR3: CSVEEGRGQFSGYTF
J: TRBJ2-7; D: NA; size: NA; V: TRBV5-1; DNA: TGCGCCAGCAGCTTGGGGGGGCCCTCCATAAACGAGCAGTACTTC; CDR3: CASSLGGPSINEQYF
J: TRBJ1-2; D: NA; size: NA; V: TRBV2; DNA: TGTGCCAGCAGTGATTTATCGGGGGGCTATGGCTACACCTTC; CDR3: CASSDLSGGYGYTF